The 32 T cell receptor beta chains reported below all come from one sample, sequenced in a study of blood T cell repertoires in COVID-19. The repertoire was sequenced with immunoSEQ multiplex PCR; TCRdb's copy has only in-frame clones and lacks some. The top ten hold 0.97% of the sample, which has 350,000 to 400,000 clones, around nine tenths seen once. Material for sequencing was PBMCs or T cells enriched from blood (not recorded which). Receptors were obtained from a woman between 25 and 40 years old with acute COVID-19.

CDR3: CASDVGQPNSGNTIYF. In nucleotides, the CDR3 is TGTGCTAGTGATGTGGGACAGCCGAACTCTGGAAACACCATATATTTT. The genes are TRBV12-5 and TRBJ1-3; TRBD1 agrees at 7 bases. With 7 bases clipped from V and 0 bases from J, the junction kept 9 bases outside the gene matches. CDR1 is LGHNT and CDR2 is FRNRAP in the germline V gene. The CDR3 is 16 residues long.

This clone was seen once. This same CDR3 is encoded by further DNA sequences in the sample. CDR3 sequence (DNA): TGTGCCAGCAGCAGGGTGAACACTGAAGCTTTCTTT. Its protein product is CASSRVNTEAFF. The V gene is TRBV2, the J gene TRBJ1-1; a possible D gene is TRBD1 (5 bases). CDR1 is SNHLY and CDR2 is FYNNEI in the germline V gene. The CDR3 spans 12 residues. Deletions cut 6 bases from V and 0 bases from J, with 5 bases between.

J is TRBJ2-5 and V is TRBV7-6, with D tentatively TRBD2 (6 bases). CDR3 size: 14 residues. Trimming left V 4 bases short and J 4 bases short, with 13 bases between. The V gene's germline CDR1 is SGHVS and CDR2 FNYEAQ. The DNA of the CDR3 is TGTGCCAGCAGCTCCCGGGAGACGGGAGAGACCCAGTACTTC. Its translation is CASSSRETGETQYF.

The chain has TRBV6-1 and TRBJ1-2; D may be TRBD1 (5 bases). The CDR3 has 15 amino acids. Germline-derived CDR1 and CDR2 are MNHNS and SASEGT. V was pared by 3 bases and J by 3 bases, with 14 bases between. For the CDR3, the DNA is TGTGCCAGCAGTGAGGCTGGGGCGTACGACTATGGCTACACCTTC. Translating gives CASSEAGAYDYGYTF.

This chain connects TRBV5-1 to TRBJ2-7; TRBD1 might be the D (5 bases). Trimming removed 1 base from V and 1 base from J, with 21 bases in between. The CDR3 is made up of 18 amino acids. Germline CDR1 is SGHRS and CDR2 is YFSETQ. The CDR3 here is CASSLRAPTVLSSYEQYF. Here the CDR3 DNA reads TGCGCCAGCAGCTTGAGGGCTCCGACAGTTCTCTCGTCCTACGAGCAGTACTTC.

This clone was seen a single time. The chain has TRBV9 and TRBJ1-1; no clear D gene. The CDR3 is 14 amino acids. In germline, CDR1 is SGDLS, CDR2 YYNGEE. Trimming removed 3 bases from V and 1 base from J, with 10 bases in between. In DNA, the CDR3 is TGTGCCAGCAGCGCCTTGGTAGCGAACACTGAAGCTTTCTTT. Residues: CASSALVANTEAFF.

The V gene is TRBV6-2 or TRBV6-3, the J gene TRBJ2-7, with 7 positions matching TRBD2. The germline CDR1 and CDR2 sequences are MNHEY and SVGEGT. This CDR3 region has 14 residues. Unmatched junction bases numbered 10, after V lost 5 bases and J lost 6 bases. Written as DNA, the CDR3 is TGTGCCAGCAGTAGAGGGGACTACGAGGCCGAGCAGTACTTC. Encoded protein: CASSRGDYEAEQYF.

The chain employs TRBV7-2 and TRBJ1-6, with a tentative D call TRBD1 (6 bases). The CDR3 is made up of 17 amino acids. Trimming pared 3 bases from V and 0 bases from J, leaving 12 bases between. Germline V CDR1 and CDR2: SGHTA, FQGNSA. This CDR3 reads CASSLIGQSSYNSPLHF. CDR3 DNA: TGTGCCAGCAGCTTGATCGGACAGAGCTCCTATAATTCACCCCTCCACTTT.

This clone appeared once. V is TRBV30 and J is TRBJ1-6, with no clear D. The CDR3 loop spans 15 amino acids. Between the trimmed V and J ends, which lost 5 bases and 9 bases, there was a span of 20 bases. Germline CDR1 GTSNPN, CDR2 SVGIG (reference sequence). The CDR3, as DNA: TGTGCCTGGGACACGGGTAAGGCGGGAGTTTCACCCCTCCACTTT. Amino acid sequence: CAWDTGKAGVSPLHF. The full variable domain, completed using reference TRBV30 and TRBJ1-6, is SQTIHQWPATLVQPVGSPLSLECTVEGTSNPNLYWYRQAAGRGLQLLFYSVGIGQISSEVPQNLSASRPQDRQFILSSKKLLLSDSGFYLCAWDTGKAGVSPLHFGNGTRLTVT.

The V and J genes are TRBV2 and TRBJ1-1; the D gene is possibly TRBD1 (6 bases). Germline V CDR1 and CDR2: SNHLY, FYNNEI. V was clipped by 6 bases and J by 5 bases, with 16 bases between them. The CDR3 is 14 amino acids. CDR3 protein: CASRPYRVPTEAFF. The CDR3 coding sequence is TGTGCCAGCAGACCCTACAGGGTTCCTACTGAAGCTTTCTTT.

The rearrangement uses TRBV9 and TRBJ2-3; a weak D match, TRBD2 (5 bases). Germline V gene sequence: CDR1 SGDLS, CDR2 YYNGEE. Trimming pared 0 bases from V and 4 bases from J, leaving 12 bases between. This CDR3 has 15 amino acids. CDR3 coding DNA: TGTGCCAGCAGCGTAGTAGGAGCGGAGTCAGATACGCAGTATTTT. Its protein is CASSVVGAESDTQYF.

The CDR3 sequence: CASSTASPGGYTF. The CDR3, as DNA: TGTGCCAGCAGTACCGCCTCCCCGGGGGGCTACACCTTC. The chain recombines TRBV12-3 or TRBV12-4 with TRBJ1-2; D remains unclear. The CDR3 runs to 13 residues. V lost 5 bases to trimming and J lost 8 bases, with 15 bases between them.

This chain uses TRBV28 with TRBJ2-2, with 8 bases lining up with TRBD1. The V gene's germline CDR1 is MDHEN and CDR2 SYDVKM. The V and J ends lost 10 bases and 2 bases, in that order; junction bases with no gene match: 6. The CDR3 runs 14 residues. The CDR3 DNA reads as TGTGCCATCCGGACAGGGCGTAACACCGGGGAGCTGTTTTTT. It translates to CAIRTGRNTGELFF.

The rearrangement joins TRBV2 to TRBJ2-1, with TRBD2 identical over 8 bases. Germline V CDR1 and CDR2: SNHLY, FYNNEI. The CDR3 length is 15 residues. J gave up 3 bases and V 3 bases, and 4 bases lay outside the gene matches. In nucleotides, the CDR3 is TGTGCCAGCAGTGAGGGCGGGGGGAGCTACAATGAGCAGTTCTTC. Translation gives CASSEGGGSYNEQFF.

V and J are TRBV5-1 and TRBJ2-7; unclear D gene. Trimming shortened V by 4 bases and J by 4 bases, and 12 bases separated the two germline ends. The CDR3 spans 13 residues. From germline, CDR1 is SGHRS and CDR2 YFSETQ. The CDR3, as DNA: TGCGCCAGCAGCGCCGTTCCTATGTACGAGCAGTACTTC. Its translation is CASSAVPMYEQYF.

The CDR3 region has the DNA TGTGCCAGCAGCTTGGTAGGGGGCGGGTACAATGAGCAGTTCTTC. Its translation: CASSLVGGGYNEQFF. The chain recombines TRBV11-3 with TRBJ2-1; 7 nucleotides agree with TRBD1. This CDR3 comprises 15 residues. V lost 3 bases to trimming and J lost 4 bases; unmatched junction nucleotides: 6. The germline V gene encodes CDR1 SGHNT and CDR2 YENEEA.

CDR3 residues: CASQGQDSPLHF. The CDR3 DNA is TGTGCTAGTCAGGGGCAGGATTCACCCCTCCACTTT. This rearrangement joins TRBV12-5 to TRBJ1-6, with D possibly TRBD1 on 6 matching bases. Germline V gene lookup returns CDR1 LGHNT and CDR2 FRNRAP. V was cut by 8 bases and J by 8 bases, with 10 bases left in between. The CDR3 runs to 12 residues.

This clone has more than one count but fewer than ten. As DNA, the CDR3 is TGTGCCTGGGCGACAGGGTATAATGAAAAACTGTTTTTT. This translates into CAWATGYNEKLFF. This sequence joins TRBV30 and TRBJ1-4, with 7 bases aligning to TRBD1. Germline CDR1 and CDR2: GTSNPN and SVGIG (reference sequence). V shed 5 bases and J 4 bases; nucleotides not matched to a gene: 4. The length of the CDR3 is 13 residues.

The rearrangement joins TRBV12-3 or TRBV12-4 to TRBJ1-1, with TRBD1 identical over 7 bases. J lost 7 bases, V lost 4 bases, and 0 bases had no gene match. CDR3 length: 11 residues. CDR3 residues: CASSYRGEAFF. Here the CDR3 DNA reads TGTGCCAGCAGTTACAGGGGTGAAGCTTTCTTT.

V and J are TRBV5-1 and TRBJ2-5; 11 nucleotides line up with TRBD1. V was clipped by 4 bases and J by 4 bases; unmatched bases: 6. The CDR3 is 15 amino acids. Germline CDR1 is SGHRS and CDR2 is YFSETQ. CDR3 in DNA: TGCGCCAGCAGCCCGGGGGACAGGGGGGTAGAGACCCAGTACTTC. Translated, it gives CASSPGDRGVETQYF.

The CDR3 sequence: CSYFTGSAEAFF. The CDR3 DNA sequence: TGCAGCTATTTTACAGGGTCCGCTGAAGCTTTCTTT. The chain is built from TRBV29-1 and TRBJ1-1; D might be TRBD1 (6 bases). Germline CDR1 and CDR2: SQVTM and ANQGSEA. The CDR3 runs 12 residues. Trimming cost V 8 bases and J 6 bases, with 16 bases left between them.

V is TRBV5-1 and J is TRBJ1-1, with D perhaps TRBD1 (5 bases). Germline CDR1 is SGHRS and CDR2 is YFSETQ. This CDR3 comprises 14 residues. Trimming took off 4 bases at V and 1 base at J, with 11 bases between the two ends. The CDR3 bases are TGCGCCAGCAGCACCCTGACAGAGAACACTGAAGCTTTCTTT. The encoded protein is CASSTLTENTEAFF. The whole variable domain, remainder taken from reference TRBV5-1 and TRBJ1-1, is KAGVTQTPRYLIKTRGQQVTLSCSPISGHRSVSWYQQTPGQGLQFLFEYFSETQRNKGNFPGRFSGRQFSNSRSEMNVSTLELGDSALYLCASSTLTENTEAFFGQGTRLTVV.

V usage is TRBV7-2 and J usage is TRBJ2-2; 10 positions agree with TRBD2. The germline gives CDR1 SGHTA, CDR2 FQGNSA. V lost 5 bases to trimming and J lost 7 bases; unmatched junction nucleotides: 7. CDR3 length: 15 residues. The chain's CDR3 is CASSPTSGVNGELFF. CDR3 in DNA: TGTGCCAGCAGCCCCACTAGCGGGGTTAACGGGGAGCTGTTTTTT.

This rearrangement joins TRBV24-1 to TRBJ1-4; the match to TRBD1 covers 7 bases. Germline V gene data show CDR1 as KGHDR and CDR2 as SFDVKD. The CDR3 extends over 15 amino acids. V lost 2 bases to trimming and J lost 5 bases; unmatched junction nucleotides: 4. In DNA form, the CDR3 reads TGTGCCACCAGTGATTCGGGACAGCAAAATGAAAAACTGTTTTTT. This sequence encodes CATSDSGQQNEKLFF.

The rearrangement joins TRBV5-4 to TRBJ2-2; TRBD1 matches at 7 bases. Germline V gene lookup returns CDR1 SGHNT and CDR2 YYREEE (reference sequence). After removal of 5 bases from V and 2 bases from J, the junction contained 6 bases not matched to a gene. This CDR3 comprises 15 residues. The CDR3: CASSQGTANTGELFF. In DNA form, the CDR3 reads TGTGCCAGCAGTCAAGGGACAGCAAACACCGGGGAGCTGTTTTTT. Combining the CDR3 with reference TRBV5-4 and TRBJ2-2 gives the whole variable domain ETGVTQSPTHLIKTRGQQVTLRCSSQSGHNTVSWYQQALGQGPQFIFQYYREEENGRGNFPPRFSGLQFPNYSSELNVNALELDDSALYLCASSQGTANTGELFFGEGSRLTVL.

The chain joins TRBV6-5 to TRBJ2-3; 8 bases are a match to TRBD2. V lost 3 bases and J lost 4; bases outside the gene matches: 6. Per germline, CDR1 MNHEY and CDR2 SVGAGI. This CDR3 region has 15 residues. CDR3 DNA sequence: TGTGCCAGCAGTTATCTGCGGGGGGAAGCAGATACGCAGTATTTT. Residues: CASSYLRGEADTQYF.

The V call is TRBV6-5, the J call TRBJ1-1; D gene ambiguous. This CDR3 is built from 15 residues. CDR1 is MNHEY, CDR2 SVGAGI, per germline. V lost 2 bases and J lost 1, with 11 bases in between. CDR3 sequence: CASSYARSGNTEAFF. In DNA, the CDR3 is TGTGCCAGCAGTTACGCACGGAGTGGGAACACTGAAGCTTTCTTT.

The chain links TRBV4-1 to TRBJ2-2, with 10 bases aligning to TRBD1. In germline, CDR1 is MGHRA, CDR2 YSYEKL. Trimming at V came to 2 bases and at J to 3 bases, leaving 6 bases not matched to a gene. The CDR3 runs to 17 residues. Here the CDR3 reads CASSQKGTGDYTGELFF. The CDR3 bases are TGCGCCAGCAGCCAAAAGGGGACAGGGGATTACACCGGGGAGCTGTTTTTT.

The J gene is TRBJ1-1, the V gene TRBV6-5; D is undetermined. The CDR3 runs to 14 residues. Trimming took 4 bases from V and 2 from J, leaving 11 bases between them. The V gene's germline CDR1 is MNHEY and CDR2 SVGAGI. The CDR3 spells CASSSRGANTEAFF. CDR3 bases: TGTGCCAGCAGTTCCCGTGGAGCTAACACTGAAGCTTTCTTT.

The chain employs TRBV7-3 and TRBJ2-1; a possible D gene is TRBD1 (6 bases). CDR1 SGHTA and CDR2 FQGTGA come from the germline V gene. With 3 bases removed from V and 9 bases from J, the gap between germline ends came to 15 bases. The CDR3 length is 14 residues. The CDR3 loop reads CASSLATGSTEQFF. CDR3 coding DNA: TGTGCCAGCAGCTTGGCCACAGGGTCGACTGAGCAGTTCTTC.

This chain links TRBV30 with TRBJ1-4; TRBD1 matches at 8 bases. The J segment lost 7 bases and the V segment lost 1 base, leaving 2 bases of the junction unmatched. Germline V gives CDR1 GTSNPN, CDR2 SVGIG (reference sequence). The CDR3 sequence is 13 residues long. The CDR3 DNA sequence: TGTGCCTGGAGTGGACAGGGGAGTGAAAAACTGTTTTTT. This encodes CAWSGQGSEKLFF.

The V gene is TRBV24-1, the J gene TRBJ1-3; weak D call: TRBD1 (6 bases). With 8 bases removed from V and 4 bases from J, the gap between germline ends came to 11 bases. CDR1 is KGHDR, CDR2 SFDVKD, per germline. This CDR3 is built from 13 residues. This CDR3 reads CATMGTKGNTIYF. For the CDR3, the DNA is TGTGCCACCATGGGGACAAAGGGAAACACCATATATTTT.